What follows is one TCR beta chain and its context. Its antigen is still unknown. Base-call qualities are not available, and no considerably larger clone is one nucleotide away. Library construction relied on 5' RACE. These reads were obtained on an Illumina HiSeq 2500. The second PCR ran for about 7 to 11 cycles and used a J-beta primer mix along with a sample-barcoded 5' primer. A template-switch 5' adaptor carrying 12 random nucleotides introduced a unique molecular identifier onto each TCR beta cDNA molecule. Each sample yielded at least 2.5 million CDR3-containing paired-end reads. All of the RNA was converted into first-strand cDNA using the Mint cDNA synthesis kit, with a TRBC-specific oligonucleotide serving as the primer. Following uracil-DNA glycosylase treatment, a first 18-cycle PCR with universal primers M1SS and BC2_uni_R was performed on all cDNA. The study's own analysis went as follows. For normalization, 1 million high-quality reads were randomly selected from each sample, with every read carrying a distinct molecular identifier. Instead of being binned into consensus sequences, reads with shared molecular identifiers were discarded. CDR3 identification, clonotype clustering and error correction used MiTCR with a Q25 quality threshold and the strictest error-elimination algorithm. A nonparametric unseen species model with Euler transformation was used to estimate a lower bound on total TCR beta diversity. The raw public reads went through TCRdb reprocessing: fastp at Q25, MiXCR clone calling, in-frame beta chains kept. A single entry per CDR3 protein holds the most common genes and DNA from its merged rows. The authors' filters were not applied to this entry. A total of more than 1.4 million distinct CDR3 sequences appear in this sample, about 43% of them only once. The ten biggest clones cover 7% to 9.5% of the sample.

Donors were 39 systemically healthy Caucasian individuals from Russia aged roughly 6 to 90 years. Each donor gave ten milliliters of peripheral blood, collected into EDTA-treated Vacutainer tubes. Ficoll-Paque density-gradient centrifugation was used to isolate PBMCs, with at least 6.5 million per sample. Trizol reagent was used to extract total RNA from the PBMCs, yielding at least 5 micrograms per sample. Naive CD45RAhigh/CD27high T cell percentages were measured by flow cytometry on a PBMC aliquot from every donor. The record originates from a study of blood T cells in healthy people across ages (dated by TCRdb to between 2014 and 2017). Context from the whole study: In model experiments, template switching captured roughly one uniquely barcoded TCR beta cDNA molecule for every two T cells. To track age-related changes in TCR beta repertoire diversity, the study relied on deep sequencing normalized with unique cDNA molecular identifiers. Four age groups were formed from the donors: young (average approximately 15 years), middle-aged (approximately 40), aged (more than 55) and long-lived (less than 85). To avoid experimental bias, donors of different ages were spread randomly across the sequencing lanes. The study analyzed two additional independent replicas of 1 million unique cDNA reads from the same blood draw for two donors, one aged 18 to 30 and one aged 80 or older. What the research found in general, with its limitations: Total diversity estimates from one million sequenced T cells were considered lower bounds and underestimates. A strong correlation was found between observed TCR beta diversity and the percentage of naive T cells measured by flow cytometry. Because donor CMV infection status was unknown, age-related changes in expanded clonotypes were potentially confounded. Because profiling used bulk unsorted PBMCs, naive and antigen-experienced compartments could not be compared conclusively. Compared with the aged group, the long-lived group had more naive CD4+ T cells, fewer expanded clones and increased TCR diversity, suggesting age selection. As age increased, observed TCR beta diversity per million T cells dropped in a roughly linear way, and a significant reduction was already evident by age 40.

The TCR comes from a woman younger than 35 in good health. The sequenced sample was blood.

The nucleotide sequence is TGTGCCAGCAGTCCCGTTCTGGGTCACGAGCAGTACTTC. The translation is CASSPVLGHEQYF. This receptor chain uses TRBV28 and TRBJ2-5; the D gene cannot be named for sure. The tail of the sequence fits TRBJ2-7 better, so the J call may be wrong. There are 13 amino acids in the CDR3, from cysteine to phenylalanine inclusive. The sequence is cut down to CDR3 DNA, 39 bases in frame from base 1. CDR1 and CDR2 are read off the germline V gene as MDHEN and SYDVKM.